These 19 T cell receptor beta chains were all obtained from the same sample, sequenced in a study of vaccination effects on CD4 cells after COVID-19 (dated by TCRdb to between 2021 and 2023). These receptors are not linked to any known antigen. After less than 13 days of culture, CD4+ T cells were isolated with the EasySep CD4+ T cell isolation kit. Library preparation employed the immunoSEQ multiplex PCR assay. In TCRdb, the immuneACCESS table is reduced to in-frame sequences with V and J assigned. These tables do not hold every clone; where another copy was compared, an unresolved V gene accounts for under half, and the others remain unexplained. In this sample the table shows 65,000 to 80,000 clones, around 77% of which occur a single time. The ten largest clones capture about 2.1% of the sample. Sequenced material: CD4+ T cells from PBMCs cultured without peptide, taken before COVID-19 vaccination. Receptor source: a human donor who received a COVID-19 vaccine.

The chain is built from TRBV5-4 and TRBJ2-2; 8 nucleotides align to TRBD1. The CDR3 has 16 residues. Germline CDR1 and CDR2: SGHNT and YYREEE (reference sequence). With V trimmed by 0 bases and J by 6 bases, 7 bases remained unmatched. The chain's CDR3 is CASSLDRRGRSGELFF. CDR3 nucleotide sequence: TGTGCCAGCAGCTTGGACCGCAGGGGGCGTTCCGGGGAGCTGTTTTTT.

V is TRBV12-3 or TRBV12-4 and J is TRBJ1-2, with D maybe TRBD1 (5 bases). This CDR3 has 13 residues. V dropped 4 bases and J dropped 10 bases, with 16 bases sitting between them. The DNA of the CDR3 is TGTGCCAGCAGTTCCCCCGACAGACCCACCTACACCTTC. Residues: CASSSPDRPTYTF.

The chain recombines TRBV6-1 with TRBJ2-7, with D perhaps being TRBD1 or TRBD2 (5 bases each). The CDR3 has 15 amino acids. The V gene's germline CDR1 is MNHNS and CDR2 SASEGT. V was trimmed by 2 bases and J by 2 bases, leaving 13 bases between them. The CDR3, as DNA: TGTGCCAGCAGTGAATCCAGATGGGGGACCTACGAGCAGTACGTC. Its protein is CASSESRWGTYEQYV.

The chain carries TRBV21-1 and TRBJ2-5; the table gives TRBD2 as D, unverified against the DNA. TRBV21-1 is labeled a pseudogene. This CDR3 has 21 amino acids. The CDR3 coding sequence is TGTGCCAGCAGCAAAAGGTCCCTAGCGGGGGGACCAGAGTTGTACCAAGAGACCCAGTACTTC. It translates to CASSKRSLAGGPELYQETQYF.

The chain carries TRBV5-1 and TRBJ2-1; 9 bases match TRBD1. The V segment lost 4 bases and the J segment 4 bases; nucleotides outside the gene matches: 6. This CDR3 spans 15 amino acids. Looked up from germline, CDR1 is SGHRS and CDR2 is YFSETQ. CDR3 coding DNA: TGCGCCAGCAGCCGGGACAGGGCAGATTACAATGAGCAGTTCTTC. This sequence encodes CASSRDRADYNEQFF.

This clone was recorded a few times. The V call is TRBV6-1, the J call TRBJ2-7; 7 bases are a match to TRBD1. Germline-derived CDR1 and CDR2 are MNHNS and SASEGT. J gave up 3 bases and V 3 bases, and 8 bases lay outside the gene matches. The CDR3 spans 15 residues. CDR3 region: CASSDRRGFFYEQYV. The CDR3 DNA sequence: TGTGCCAGCAGTGATCGCAGGGGGTTTTTCTACGAGCAGTACGTC.

This chain connects TRBV19 to TRBJ1-5; TRBD1 might be the D (5 bases). Trimming cost V 4 bases and J 4 bases, with 11 bases left between them. Germline CDR1 reads LNHDA; CDR2 reads SQIVND (reference sequence). The length of the CDR3 is 14 residues. In DNA form, the CDR3 reads TGTGCCAGTAGTACGGGGACGGGAAATCAGCCCCAGCATTTT. This encodes CASSTGTGNQPQHF.

The rearrangement links TRBV2 to TRBJ1-4; the match to TRBD1 covers 7 bases. V shed 3 bases and J 5 bases; nucleotides not matched to a gene: 6. CDR3 length: 15 amino acids. CDR1 is SNHLY and CDR2 is FYNNEI in the germline V gene. The CDR3 reads CASSEWGQRNEKLFF. CDR3 in DNA: TGTGCCAGCAGTGAGTGGGGACAGCGGAATGAAAAACTGTTTTTT.

V is TRBV20-1 and J is TRBJ2-5, with D unresolved. This CDR3 comprises 14 residues. In germline, CDR1 is DFQATT, CDR2 SNEGSKA (reference sequence). Trimming removed 3 bases from V and 5 bases from J, with 16 bases in between. The CDR3 sequence is CSASRLEVGETQYF. The CDR3 DNA is TGCAGTGCTAGTCGTCTAGAAGTCGGCGAGACCCAGTACTTC.

The J gene is TRBJ2-7, the V gene TRBV2; 7 nucleotides line up with TRBD1. CDR1 and CDR2 from the germline V gene are SNHLY and FYNNEI. V shed 6 bases and J 7 bases; nucleotides not matched to a gene: 15. CDR3 length equals 15 residues. CDR3 coding DNA: TGTGCCAGCAGCGGTGATACAGGGGCGACGGATGAGCAGTACGTC. Protein: CASSGDTGATDEQYV.

In this sample, this clone turned up a few times. This sequence joins TRBV15 and TRBJ1-1; perhaps TRBD1 as D (5 bases). The CDR3 is made up of 15 amino acids. V lost 3 bases and J 2 bases, leaving 13 bases between the germline ends. Germline V CDR1 and CDR2: LNHNV, YYDKDF (reference sequence). The CDR3 loop reads CATSRGGTSNTEAFF. Here the CDR3 DNA reads TGTGCCACCAGCAGGGGAGGGACGTCAAACACTGAAGCTTTCTTT. Complete variable domain (other parts from reference TRBV15 and TRBJ1-1): DAMVIQNPRYQVTQFGKPVTLSCSQTLNHNVMYWYQQKSSQAPKLLFHYYDKDFNNEADTPDNFQSRRPNTSFCFLDIRSPGLGDTAMYLCATSRGGTSNTEAFFGQGTRLTVV.

The J gene is TRBJ1-5, the V gene TRBV4-1; a possible D gene is TRBD1 (6 bases). V lost 1 base and J 2 bases, leaving 9 bases between the germline ends. The CDR3 has 15 amino acids. Germline V CDR1 and CDR2: MGHRA, YSYEKL. This CDR3 reads CASSQGQVGNQPQHF. CDR3 DNA sequence: TGCGCCAGCAGCCAAGGACAGGTGGGCAATCAGCCCCAGCATTTT.

This clone was observed a single time. CDR3 loop: CASSLIADTQYF. The CDR3 coding sequence is TGTGCCAGCAGCTTAATTGCGGATACGCAGTATTTT. This rearrangement joins TRBV13 to TRBJ2-3; D is uncertain. The germline CDR1 and CDR2 sequences are PRHDT and FYEKMQ (reference sequence). The CDR3 is 12 residues long. V lost 2 bases to trimming and J lost 6 bases, with 6 bases between them. The variable domain in full, completed from reference TRBV13 and TRBJ2-3, reads AAGVIQSPRHLIKEKRETATLKCYPIPRHDTVYWYQQGPGQDPQFLISFYEKMQSDKGSIPDRFSAQQFSDYHSELNMSSLELGDSALYFCASSLIADTQYFGPGTRLTVL.

The V call is TRBV4-3, the J call TRBJ2-6; a possible D gene is TRBD1 (6 bases). Deletions cut 2 bases from V and 0 bases from J, with 11 bases between. Looked up from germline, CDR1 is LGHNA and CDR2 is YSLEER. The CDR3 is 17 amino acids. The CDR3 sequence is CASSQSDSSSGANVLTF. CDR3 in DNA: TGCGCCAGCAGCCAATCGGACAGCAGCTCTGGGGCCAACGTCCTGACTTTC.

The CDR3 loop is CASSVYRWLAVVRYF. In DNA, the CDR3 is TGTGCCAGCAGCGTATATAGATGGCTGGCTGTGGTACGGTACTTC. The chain combines TRBV21-1 with TRBJ2-4. TRBV21-1 is given as a pseudogene. CDR3 length: 15 amino acids.

The CDR3 is CASRPTGGVTQPQHF. The CDR3, as DNA: TGTGCGTCGAGGCCGACTGGAGGGGTGACTCAGCCCCAGCATTTT. The V call is TRBV6-5, the J call TRBJ1-5, with a tentative D call TRBD1 (5 bases). The CDR3 length is 15 residues. Germline assignment: CDR1 MNHEY and CDR2 SVGAGI.

This clone has just a few counts. The rearrangement joins TRBV6-5 to TRBJ1-2; 9 bases map to TRBD1. CDR1 and CDR2 (germline): MNHEY, SVGAGI. The CDR3 is 12 residues long. V shed 8 bases, J shed 7 bases, and the junction held 5 bases outside the gene matches. The CDR3 loop is CASGTGISGYTF. The CDR3 DNA follows: TGTGCCAGCGGGACAGGGATCTCTGGCTACACCTTC.

J is TRBJ1-4 and V is TRBV20-1; D is ambiguous. V was cut by 7 bases and J by 4 bases, with 7 bases left in between. This CDR3 is built from 11 residues. CDR1 is DFQATT and CDR2 is SNEGSKA in the germline V gene (reference sequence). The CDR3 DNA is TGCAGTGGACTGCTTAATGAAAAACTGTTTTTT. It encodes CSGLLNEKLFF.

This chain connects TRBV11-2 to TRBJ1-2; maybe TRBD1 (6 bases). This CDR3 region has 12 residues. Germline CDR1 SGHAT, CDR2 FQNNGV. Trimming took off 5 bases at V and 7 bases at J, with 11 bases between the two ends. CDR3 residues: CASSLQGAGYTF. CDR3 DNA sequence: TGTGCCAGCAGCCTACAGGGAGCTGGCTACACCTTC.